This entry features one T cell receptor beta chain sequence. Generated by immunoSEQ multiplex PCR, the TCRdb table keeps only in-frame clones and is missing some. The table records approximately 190,000 clones, 65% to 85% of them present only once. These data are taken from a study of blood T cell repertoires in COVID-19. There are 16 residues in the CDR3. The V gene lost 5 bases and the J gene lost 8 bases, with 24 bases spanning the gap. Germline V gene data show CDR1 as SEHNR and CDR2 as FQNEAQ (reference sequence). The receptor's source is a woman under 40 who had been exposed to COVID-19. Sequenced input: PBMCs or T cells enriched from blood (not recorded which). The rearrangement links TRBV7-9 to TRBJ1-2; D remains unclear. The chain's CDR3 is CASSNSALWRVIGYTF. CDR3 in DNA: TGTGCCAGCAGCAATAGTGCCCTTTGGAGGGTTATCGGCTACACCTTC. Full variable domain (missing parts from reference TRBV7-9 and TRBJ1-2): DTGVSQNPRHKITKRGQNVTFRCDPISEHNRLYWYRQTLGQGPEFLTYFQNEAQLEKSRLLSDRFSAERPKGSFSTLEIQRTEQGDSAMYLCASSNSALWRVIGYTFGSGTRLTVV.